Following are 30 T cell receptor beta chains from one sample sequenced in a study of blood T cell repertoires in COVID-19. The protocol was immunoSEQ multiplex PCR, while the TCRdb copy is restricted to in-frame clones and leaves out a portion. The sample lists about 140,000 clones, just under 85% occurring once. The sequenced sample consisted of PBMCs or T cells enriched from blood (not recorded which). These receptors were collected from a woman aged 45-59 years with acute COVID-19.

The chain couples TRBV19 to TRBJ1-1, with a weak D call TRBD1 (5 bases). The germline V and J ends were trimmed by 8 bases and 1 base, with 20 bases remaining between them. Per the germline V gene, CDR1 is LNHDA and CDR2 is SQIVND (reference sequence). This CDR3 contains 16 residues. DNA of the CDR3: TGTGCCAGTTCCGTGAGGGGTTGGGAGGGGAACACTGAAGCTTTCTTT. This gives the protein CASSVRGWEGNTEAFF. Combining the CDR3 with reference TRBV19 and TRBJ1-1 gives the whole variable domain DGGITQSPKYLFRKEGQNVTLSCEQNLNHDAMYWYRQDPGQGLRLIYYSQIVNDFQKGDIAEGYSVSREKKESFPLTVTSAQKNPTAFYLCASSVRGWEGNTEAFFGQGTRLTVV.

V gene TRBV21-1 combines with J gene TRBJ2-5; the table's D call, TRBD2, was not checked against the DNA. TRBV21-1 is noted as a pseudogene. The CDR3 covers 16 residues. CDR3 nucleotides: TGTGCCAGCAGCAAAGGGACTAGCGGGAGTGATGAGACCCAGTACTTC. It codes for CASSKGTSGSDETQYF.

This clone was found many times. J is TRBJ2-1 and V is TRBV20-1, with 14 bases identical to TRBD2. Germline CDR1 DFQATT, CDR2 SNEGSKA (reference sequence). The CDR3 consists of 18 residues. The J segment lost 5 bases and the V segment lost 3 bases, leaving 12 bases of the junction unmatched. Here the CDR3 DNA reads TGCAGTGCTAGTGGGTCGGGGACTAGCGGGAGTATCGACAATGAGCAGTTCTTC. Amino acid sequence: CSASGSGTSGSIDNEQFF.

V gene TRBV6-5 combines with J gene TRBJ2-5; 9 positions match TRBD2. In germline, CDR1 is MNHEY, CDR2 SVGAGI. This CDR3 is 13 amino acids long. With V trimmed by 8 bases and J by 4 bases, 5 bases remained unmatched. CDR3 in amino acids: CASGLRGGETQYF. CDR3 bases: TGTGCCAGCGGCCTGCGGGGGGGAGAGACCCAGTACTTC.

The chain carries TRBV6-5 and TRBJ2-7; 8 bases are shared with TRBD2. Germline CDR1 MNHEY, CDR2 SVGAGI. V was pared by 5 bases and J by 2 bases, with 2 bases of the junction left unmatched. The CDR3 is 13 amino acids. In DNA, the CDR3 is TGTGCCAGCAGTCCGCGGGGGGCCTACGAGCAGTACTTC. Translation gives CASSPRGAYEQYF.

This chain connects TRBV7-2 to TRBJ2-3; D perhaps matches TRBD1 (5 bases). Germline values: CDR1 SGHTA, CDR2 FQGNSA. This CDR3 comprises 14 residues. Deletions cut 5 bases from V and 3 bases from J, with 12 bases between. As DNA, the CDR3 is TGTGCCAGCAGCCCGTCGGCAGGGACAGATACGCAGTATTTT. Translation: CASSPSAGTDTQYF.

The chain carries TRBV29-1 and TRBJ1-1; D unclear. This CDR3 has 11 amino acids. The germline gives CDR1 SQVTM, CDR2 ANQGSEA. V lost 3 bases, J lost 3 bases, and 5 bases lay in between. The CDR3 reads CSVDGDTEAFF. The CDR3 DNA is TGCAGCGTTGACGGGGACACTGAAGCTTTCTTT.

This sequence joins TRBV7-3 and TRBJ2-2, with 7 bases fitting TRBD2. This CDR3 is 15 amino acids long. Germline V gene lookup returns CDR1 SGHTA and CDR2 FQGTGA. Unmatched junction bases numbered 6, after V lost 5 bases and J lost 3 bases. Here the CDR3 reads CASSPGTIDTGELFF. The CDR3 nucleotides read TGTGCCAGCAGCCCCGGGACTATTGACACCGGGGAGCTGTTTTTT.

The V gene is TRBV11-3, the J gene TRBJ1-2, with TRBD1 matching 7 bases. The germline CDR1 and CDR2 sequences are SGHNT and YENEEA. Trimming at V came to 6 bases and at J to 7 bases, leaving 8 bases not matched to a gene. The CDR3 has 13 residues. In DNA, the CDR3 is TGTGCCAGCAGTTCGACAGGGAATCTTGGCTACACCTTC. Protein: CASSSTGNLGYTF. Full variable domain (outside the CDR3, taken from reference TRBV11-3 and TRBJ1-2): EAGVVQSPRYKIIEKKQPVAFWCNPISGHNTLYWYLQNLGQGPELLIRYENEEAVDDSQLPKDRFSAERLKGVDSTLKIQPAELGDSAVYLCASSSTGNLGYTFGSGTRLTVV.

This rearrangement joins TRBV5-1 to TRBJ2-7; the D gene is possibly TRBD2 (6 bases). This CDR3 is 14 amino acids long. V gave up 4 bases and J gave up 3 bases, with 14 bases separating them. The germline V gene has CDR1 SGHRS and CDR2 YFSETQ. As DNA, the CDR3 is TGCGCCAGCAGCCCGGGAGTGGCAGTCTACGAGCAGTACTTC. This encodes CASSPGVAVYEQYF. The full variable domain, rest sourced from reference TRBV5-1 and TRBJ2-7, is KAGVTQTPRYLIKTRGQQVTLSCSPISGHRSVSWYQQTPGQGLQFLFEYFSETQRNKGNFPGRFSGRQFSNSRSEMNVSTLELGDSALYLCASSPGVAVYEQYFGPGTRLTVT.

The chain carries TRBV19 and TRBJ2-1; tentatively, D is TRBD2 (6 bases). This CDR3 comprises 14 residues. Trimming cost V 4 bases and J 4 bases, with 11 bases left between them. Germline V gene lookup returns CDR1 LNHDA and CDR2 SQIVND (reference sequence). Here the CDR3 DNA reads TGTGCCAGTAGTAACTTAGCGGAGTACAATGAGCAGTTCTTC. It is translated as CASSNLAEYNEQFF. Looking up the rest from reference TRBV19 and TRBJ2-1 gives the full variable domain: DGGITQSPKYLFRKEGQNVTLSCEQNLNHDAMYWYRQDPGQGLRLIYYSQIVNDFQKGDIAEGYSVSREKKESFPLTVTSAQKNPTAFYLCASSNLAEYNEQFFGPGTRLTVL.

This clone was detected only once. The chain employs TRBV6-4 and TRBJ2-2; unclear D gene. V dropped 2 bases and J dropped 4 bases, with 5 bases sitting between them. Germline values: CDR1 MRHNA, CDR2 SNTAGT. The CDR3 extends over 13 amino acids. This CDR3 is CASSDRSTGELFF. In nucleotides, the CDR3 is TGTGCCAGCAGTGACCGGAGCACCGGGGAGCTGTTTTTT.

The J gene is TRBJ1-2, the V gene TRBV5-6, with 8 bases identical to TRBD1. This CDR3 region has 17 residues. The germline V gene has CDR1 SGHDT and CDR2 YYEEEE. Germline trimming cut 4 bases from V and 5 bases from J; bases unmatched to any gene: 16. CDR3 DNA sequence: TGTGCCAGCAGCCTAAAATCCGGGACAGGCCTTCGGTATGGCTACACCTTC. Protein product: CASSLKSGTGLRYGYTF.

The chain recombines TRBV11-2 with TRBJ2-7; TRBD1 matches at 8 bases. CDR1 is SGHAT and CDR2 is FQNNGV in the germline V gene. V trimming: 1 base; J trimming: 3 bases; junction bases outside the gene matches: 5. The CDR3 contains 15 residues. In DNA, the CDR3 is TGTGCCAGCAGCTTAGGGACAGGGAAAATCTACGAGCAGTACTTC. This translates into CASSLGTGKIYEQYF.

V and J are TRBV6-6 and TRBJ2-7, with D perhaps TRBD2 (6 bases). CDR3 length equals 16 residues. The germline gives CDR1 MNHNY, CDR2 SVGAGI (reference sequence). The ends were cut back, 6 bases at V and 0 bases at J, with 18 bases in the middle. The CDR3 bases are TGTGCCAGCAGGCCCACGCTAGCGAGAAGCTCCTACGAGCAGTACTTC. It specifies CASRPTLARSSYEQYF.

CDR3 DNA: TGTGCCAGCAGTGCAGGGACAGGGGACACAGATACGCAGTATTTT. Its protein is CASSAGTGDTDTQYF. This chain links TRBV6-4 with TRBJ2-3, with TRBD1 matching over 10 bases. V shed 4 bases, J shed 2 bases, and the junction held 3 bases outside the gene matches. The germline V gene has CDR1 MRHNA and CDR2 SNTAGT. The CDR3 loop spans 15 amino acids.

There are a few counts of this clone. The chain couples TRBV19 to TRBJ1-5, with D uncertain. The CDR3 is 13 amino acids. V gave up 6 bases and J gave up 4 bases, with 10 bases separating them. Germline CDR1 reads LNHDA; CDR2 reads SQIVND (reference sequence). CDR3 sequence reads: CASRLERNQPQHF. The CDR3 DNA follows: TGTGCCAGTAGGTTAGAGCGTAATCAGCCCCAGCATTTT.

The chain couples TRBV5-8 to TRBJ2-3; TRBD2 matches 9 bases. Trimming at V came to 2 bases and at J to 0 bases, leaving 4 bases not matched to a gene. The CDR3 length is 16 residues. CDR1 and CDR2 (germline): SGHTS, YDEGEE. The DNA of the CDR3 is TGTGCCAGCAGCTTCCCTAGCGGGACTAGCACAGATACGCAGTATTTT. Translation: CASSFPSGTSTDTQYF.

This clone was found once. This chain uses TRBV24-1 with TRBJ2-1, with a possible D match to TRBD2 (5 bases). CDR1 is KGHDR, CDR2 SFDVKD, per germline. The CDR3 is 14 residues long. Between the trimmed V and J ends, which lost 5 bases and 1 base, there was a span of 8 bases. The CDR3 bases are TGTGCCACCAGTGCAACGGGATCCTACAATGAGCAGTTCTTC. Amino acids: CATSATGSYNEQFF.

This chain links TRBV4-1 with TRBJ1-3; D remains ambiguous. The CDR3 length is 17 residues. V was trimmed by 4 bases and J by 0 bases, leaving 16 bases between them. CDR1 and CDR2 (germline): MGHRA, YSYEKL. CDR3 in amino acids: CASSRAGFVLSGNTIYF. CDR3 bases: TGCGCCAGCAGCCGCGCGGGCTTCGTTCTCTCTGGAAACACCATATATTTT.

The gene calls are TRBV11-2 and TRBJ1-2, with D unclear. CDR1 is SGHAT and CDR2 is FQNNGV in the germline V gene. Trimming shortened V by 2 bases and J by 3 bases, and 13 bases separated the two germline ends. This CDR3 spans 15 amino acids. DNA for the CDR3: TGTGCCAGCAGCTTAACCCGGACTGGAGACTATGGCTACACCTTC. It is translated as CASSLTRTGDYGYTF.

This clone was seen a single time. The rearrangement links TRBV6-8 to TRBJ2-3; D unresolved. CDR1 MNHGY and CDR2 SAAAGT come from the germline V gene. Trimming pared 7 bases from V and 3 bases from J, leaving 26 bases between. CDR3 length: 18 residues. This CDR3 reads CASTLTPLTVPWTDTQYF. The CDR3 DNA follows: TGTGCCAGCACCTTAACCCCGCTCACGGTTCCCTGGACAGATACGCAGTATTTT.

J is TRBJ2-1 and V is TRBV7-9; D is perhaps TRBD2 (6 bases). V dropped 11 bases and J dropped 0 bases, with 17 bases sitting between them. CDR3 size: 15 residues. From germline, CDR1 is SEHNR and CDR2 FQNEAQ (reference sequence). The CDR3 bases are TGTGCCCCCGGGAGCGGAAGCAGCTCCTACAATGAGCAGTTCTTC. Its protein product is CAPGSGSSSYNEQFF.

The J gene is TRBJ2-7, the V gene TRBV2; D is possibly TRBD2 (6 bases). Germline V gene lookup returns CDR1 SNHLY and CDR2 FYNNEI. Trimming removed 7 bases from V and 0 bases from J, with 16 bases in between. The CDR3 length is 15 residues. CDR3: CASIPFNSGSYEQYF. CDR3 nucleotides: TGTGCCAGCATCCCGTTTAATAGCGGCTCCTACGAGCAGTACTTC.

The chain combines TRBV2 with TRBJ1-1; D is possibly TRBD1 (6 bases). Per the germline V gene, CDR1 is SNHLY and CDR2 is FYNNEI. The V end lost 8 bases, the J end lost 0 bases, and 13 bases lay between the germline ends. The CDR3 extends over 14 amino acids. In DNA, the CDR3 is TGTGCCAGCTTGAAACAGGGTATGAACACTGAAGCTTTCTTT. It translates to CASLKQGMNTEAFF. Drawing the rest from reference TRBV2 and TRBJ1-1, the complete variable domain is EPEVTQTPSHQVTQMGQEVILRCVPISNHLYFYWYRQILGQKVEFLVSFYNNEISEKSEIFDDQFSVERPDGSNFTLKIRSTKLEDSAMYFCASLKQGMNTEAFFGQGTRLTVV.

This chain uses TRBV30 with TRBJ1-1; tentative D call: TRBD1 (6 bases). Per germline, CDR1 GTSNPN and CDR2 SVGIG (reference sequence). The V end lost 2 bases, the J end lost 3 bases, and 13 bases lay between the germline ends. This CDR3 comprises 14 residues. The CDR3 here is CAWSRRTAYTEAFF. The CDR3, as DNA: TGTGCCTGGAGTAGGCGGACAGCCTACACTGAAGCTTTCTTT.

This clone was seen once. The gene calls are TRBV27 and TRBJ2-7; no definite D call. Germline CDR1 MNHEY, CDR2 SMNVEV (reference sequence). The CDR3 has 15 amino acids. Trimming pared 0 bases from V and 0 bases from J, leaving 9 bases between. CDR3 sequence reads: CASSLSLSFSYEQYF. In nucleotides, the CDR3 is TGTGCCAGCAGTTTATCGCTATCCTTCTCCTACGAGCAGTACTTC.

The chain has TRBV24-1 and TRBJ2-5, with 9 positions matching TRBD2. Unmatched junction bases numbered 6, after V lost 0 bases and J lost 2 bases. The CDR3 runs 17 residues. The germline V gene encodes CDR1 KGHDR and CDR2 SFDVKD. This chain's CDR3 is CATSDLGSGRVQETQYF. For the CDR3, the DNA is TGTGCCACCAGTGATTTGGGTAGCGGGAGAGTTCAAGAGACCCAGTACTTC.

The chain combines TRBV7-2 with TRBJ1-1, with D unresolved. The CDR3 spans 12 residues. Trimming shortened V by 8 bases and J by 0 bases, and 7 bases separated the two germline ends. The germline CDR1 and CDR2 sequences are SGHTA and FQGNSA. The CDR3 DNA reads as TGTGCCAGCTTTAACATGAACACTGAAGCTTTCTTT. Amino acids: CASFNMNTEAFF.

This chain connects TRBV4-3 to TRBJ1-4; 9 positions match TRBD1. V gave up 4 bases and J gave up 8 bases; unmatched junction bases: 5. The length of the CDR3 is 14 residues. Germline V lookup: CDR1 LGHNA, CDR2 YSLEER. The CDR3 loop reads CASSLGQGNEKLFF. In nucleotides, the CDR3 is TGCGCCAGCAGCCTAGGACAGGGGAACGAAAAACTGTTTTTT.